The entry that follows covers one T cell receptor (beta chain) sequence. This CDR3 is 17 amino acids long. CDR1 is SGHVS, CDR2 FNYEAQ, per germline. V was pared by 1 base and J by 1 base, with 9 bases of the junction left unmatched. This sample was included in a study of radiotherapy plus CTLA-4 blockade in lung cancer. Repertoires were generated with immunoSEQ multiplex PCR, while TCRdb's copy carries only in-frame clones and drops some. The data hold 90,000 to 100,000 clones, with approximately 78% observed a single time. This sequence originates from a human donor with non-small cell lung cancer that progressed on radiotherapy plus ipilimumab. This material consisted of peripheral blood, taken from a patient treated with radiotherapy plus ipilimumab. The rearrangement joins TRBV7-6 to TRBJ2-5; 7 bases agree with TRBD2. CDR3 bases: TGTGCCAGCAGCTTAGGGGGGAGGGGCCTCTCCCAAGAGACCCAGTACTTC. It yields the protein CASSLGGRGLSQETQYF.